Shown below are 25 T cell receptor beta chains from a single sample sequenced in a study of preoperative IRX-2 immunotherapy in early breast cancer. Specified treatment: preoperative locoregional IRX-2 cytokine immunotherapy. TCRdb's table, derived via immunoSEQ multiplex PCR, lists solely in-frame clones and lacks some. The table shows about 98,000 clones, with 86% occurring only once. Sequences were derived from tumor tissue, sampled after IRX-2 immunotherapy. The receptors were gathered from a human donor with breast cancer.

This clone was recorded only once. The CDR3 protein is CASSNPGQQNTEAFF. The CDR3 coding sequence is TGCGCCAGCAGTAATCCGGGACAGCAGAACACTGAAGCTTTCTTT. The chain recombines TRBV5-1 with TRBJ1-1, with 7 bases fitting TRBD1. The CDR3 extends over 15 amino acids. V lost 5 bases to trimming and J lost 1 base; unmatched junction nucleotides: 8. Germline CDR1 and CDR2: SGHRS and YFSETQ.

V and J are TRBV6-7 and TRBJ2-3; the match to TRBD2 covers 11 bases. TRBV6-7 falls under the ORF class, with uncertain function. The CDR3 sequence is 16 residues long. The ends lost 6 bases at V and 4 bases at J; junction bases unmatched: 9. Written as DNA, the CDR3 is TGTGCCAGCAGGGGTAGCGGGGGGGCCCCGCCAGATACGCAGTATTTT. It codes for CASRGSGGAPPDTQYF.

The chain recombines TRBV15 with TRBJ1-1; TRBD1 is a possible D gene (5 bases). V lost 5 bases and J lost 5, with 15 bases in between. The germline V gene encodes CDR1 LNHNV and CDR2 YYDKDF (reference sequence). This CDR3 is built from 14 residues. CDR3 nucleotides: TGTGCCACCAGCCCGGGACCCCGTCGGACTGAAGCTTTCTTT. It specifies CATSPGPRRTEAFF.

In this sample, this clone turned up once. The rearrangement links TRBV28 to TRBJ1-5, with TRBD1 matching over 10 bases. This CDR3 comprises 15 residues. Germline-derived CDR1 and CDR2 are MDHEN and SYDVKM. Unmatched junction bases numbered 5, after V lost 2 bases and J lost 7 bases. Here the CDR3 reads CASSLNGQGVQPQHF. The DNA of the CDR3 is TGTGCCAGCAGTTTAAATGGACAGGGGGTACAGCCCCAGCATTTT. Drawing the rest from reference TRBV28 and TRBJ1-5, the complete variable domain is DVKVTQSSRYLVKRTGEKVFLECVQDMDHENMFWYRQDPGLGLRLIYFSYDVKMKEKGDIPEGYSVSREKKERFSLILESASTNQTSMYLCASSLNGQGVQPQHFGDGTRLSIL.

V gene TRBV11-3 combines with J gene TRBJ2-1, with a tentative D call TRBD1 (5 bases). Trimming stripped 4 bases from V and 2 bases from J, with 12 bases between. The V gene's germline CDR1 is SGHNT and CDR2 YENEEA. The CDR3 length is 15 residues. The CDR3 DNA is TGTGCCAGCAGCTCTCGGTCAGGGACCTACAATGAGCAGTTCTTC. Residues: CASSSRSGTYNEQFF. The full variable domain, with the rest looked up from reference TRBV11-3 and TRBJ2-1, is EAGVVQSPRYKIIEKKQPVAFWCNPISGHNTLYWYLQNLGQGPELLIRYENEEAVDDSQLPKDRFSAERLKGVDSTLKIQPAELGDSAVYLCASSSRSGTYNEQFFGPGTRLTVL.

V usage is TRBV5-1 and J usage is TRBJ2-7, with TRBD2 identical over 8 bases. The CDR3 has 17 amino acids. V lost 3 bases, J lost 3 bases, and 14 bases stayed unmatched. CDR1 is SGHRS and CDR2 is YFSETQ in the germline V gene. In DNA form, the CDR3 reads TGCGCCAGCAGCTCGGGGCCTCCTAGGCGGGGGGACTACGAGCAGTACTTC. Translation gives CASSSGPPRRGDYEQYF.

The chain couples TRBV5-1 to TRBJ1-1; D may be TRBD1 (6 bases). CDR3 size: 15 residues. In germline, CDR1 is SGHRS, CDR2 YFSETQ. Trimming pared 0 bases from V and 1 base from J, leaving 10 bases between. This CDR3 is CASSLGQVWNTEAFF. As DNA, the CDR3 is TGCGCCAGCAGCTTGGGACAGGTGTGGAACACTGAAGCTTTCTTT.

The rearrangement joins TRBV9 to TRBJ2-7, with 9 positions matching TRBD1. Germline loops: CDR1 SGDLS, CDR2 YYNGEE. This CDR3 spans 14 amino acids. The J segment lost 6 bases and the V segment lost 5 bases, leaving 9 bases of the junction unmatched. The CDR3 reads CASSEDRGWGEQYF. In DNA, the CDR3 is TGTGCCAGCAGTGAGGACAGGGGCTGGGGCGAGCAGTACTTC.

Remarks on this clone: At one end the junction does not follow the germline gene, possibly because of a read error. The chain has TRBV28 and TRBJ2-7; D may match TRBD1 or TRBD2 (6 bases each). The germline V gene encodes CDR1 MDHEN and CDR2 SYDVKM. This CDR3 spans 13 amino acids. The CDR3 region has the DNA TGTGCCAGCCGTTTCGGGGGCTCGTACGAGCAGTACTTC. Translating it yields CASRFGGSYEQYF.

The rearrangement joins TRBV28 to TRBJ1-5, with D maybe TRBD1 (6 bases). The germline V gene has CDR1 MDHEN and CDR2 SYDVKM. Trimming removed 1 base from V and 6 bases from J, with 10 bases in between. This CDR3 has 14 residues. CDR3 in DNA: TGTGCCAGCAGTTTATCGGCAGGGGCTCAGCCCCAGCATTTT. Translated, it gives CASSLSAGAQPQHF.

V is TRBV5-1 and J is TRBJ1-1, with 8 nucleotides matching TRBD1. V lost 4 bases and J lost 5; bases outside the gene matches: 10. Looked up from germline, CDR1 is SGHRS and CDR2 is YFSETQ. CDR3 length: 15 amino acids. In DNA, the CDR3 is TGCGCCAGCAGCCTCGGACAGGGAAGGTCGACTGAAGCTTTCTTT. It yields the protein CASSLGQGRSTEAFF.

This chain joins TRBV11-3 and TRBJ2-1; 11 nucleotides align to TRBD2. Germline V gives CDR1 SGHNT, CDR2 YENEEA. After removal of 5 bases from V and 3 bases from J, the junction contained 3 bases not matched to a gene. The CDR3 covers 15 residues. Here the CDR3 reads CASSPGTSGYNEQFF. CDR3 nucleotide sequence: TGTGCCAGCAGCCCGGGGACTAGCGGCTACAATGAGCAGTTCTTC.

The chain links TRBV29-1 to TRBJ1-3; D remains unclear. V shed 3 bases and J shed 0 bases, with 9 bases lying between them. This CDR3 has 14 amino acids. Looked up from germline, CDR1 is SQVTM and CDR2 is ANQGSEA. The CDR3 nucleotides read TGCAGCGTTGAGCGGGCAGCCTCTGGAAACACCATATATTTT. Protein: CSVERAASGNTIYF. The full variable domain, completed using reference TRBV29-1 and TRBJ1-3, is SAVISQKPSRDICQRGTSLTIQCQVDSQVTMMFWYRQQPGQSLTLIATANQGSEATYESGFVIDKFPISRPNLTFSTLTVSNMSPEDSSIYLCSVERAASGNTIYFGEGSWLTVV.

The chain recombines TRBV19 with TRBJ2-2, with D maybe TRBD2 (5 bases). CDR3 size: 15 residues. V shed 2 bases and J shed 0 bases, with 7 bases lying between them. Looked up from germline, CDR1 is LNHDA and CDR2 is SQIVND (reference sequence). CDR3 sequence reads: CASSIRGTNTGELFF. The DNA of the CDR3 is TGTGCCAGTAGTATACGGGGAACGAACACCGGGGAGCTGTTTTTT.

V gene TRBV15 combines with J gene TRBJ1-5; tentative D call: TRBD1 (5 bases). The V end lost 0 bases, the J end lost 1 base, and 16 bases lay between the germline ends. Germline lookup yields CDR1 LNHNV and CDR2 YYDKDF (reference sequence). The CDR3 sequence is 18 residues long. The CDR3 spells CATSRDTKGLGSNQPQHF. DNA for the CDR3: TGTGCCACCAGCAGAGATACGAAGGGGCTGGGAAGCAATCAGCCCCAGCATTTT.

The rearrangement uses TRBV9 and TRBJ1-2; D remains ambiguous. Germline V gives CDR1 SGDLS, CDR2 YYNGEE. The CDR3 contains 14 residues. Trimming pared 1 base from V and 3 bases from J, leaving 10 bases between. The CDR3 region has the DNA TGTGCCAGCAGCGTAAATCAACAGCACTATGGCTACACCTTC. This translates into CASSVNQQHYGYTF.

The gene calls are TRBV5-1 and TRBJ2-1; tentative D call: TRBD2 (5 bases). CDR3 size: 15 residues. The germline CDR1 and CDR2 sequences are SGHRS and YFSETQ. V was shortened by 1 base and J by 1 base, with 9 bases between the two germline ends. The CDR3 sequence: CASSLNRLSYNEQFF. CDR3 DNA: TGCGCCAGCAGCTTGAACAGACTATCCTACAATGAGCAGTTCTTC.

The V gene is TRBV5-1, the J gene TRBJ1-1; 8 bases align to TRBD1. The CDR3 consists of 15 residues. The V gene end was trimmed by 4 bases and the J gene end by 8 bases; junction bases not matched to a gene: 13. Germline assignment: CDR1 SGHRS and CDR2 YFSETQ. The CDR3 DNA is TGCGCCAGCAGCCCCACGGGGGCAGGGGGCACGGAAGCTTTCTTT. Amino acid sequence: CASSPTGAGGTEAFF.

The chain couples TRBV18 to TRBJ1-1; the D gene is possibly TRBD1 (6 bases). CDR3 size: 15 residues. Germline CDR1 and CDR2: KGHSH and LQKENI. V was cut by 3 bases and J by 0 bases, with 11 bases left in between. This CDR3 is CASSPRTVMNTEAFF. CDR3 sequence (DNA): TGTGCCAGCTCACCCCGGACAGTAATGAACACTGAAGCTTTCTTT.

The rearrangement links TRBV5-1 to TRBJ2-7, with 7 bases identical to TRBD1. The CDR3 covers 14 residues. The junction had 8 bases not matched to a gene; V was cut back by 3 bases and J by 5 bases. Germline assignment: CDR1 SGHRS and CDR2 YFSETQ. This chain's CDR3 is CASSSRQGYNEQYF. CDR3 in DNA: TGCGCCAGCAGCTCTCGACAGGGTTACAACGAGCAGTACTTC. The complete variable domain, with remaining parts taken from reference TRBV5-1 and TRBJ2-7, reads KAGVTQTPRYLIKTRGQQVTLSCSPISGHRSVSWYQQTPGQGLQFLFEYFSETQRNKGNFPGRFSGRQFSNSRSEMNVSTLELGDSALYLCASSSRQGYNEQYFGPGTRLTVT.

The chain joins TRBV28 to TRBJ1-1; possibly TRBD1 for D (6 bases). V gave up 8 bases and J gave up 6 bases, with 19 bases separating them. CDR3 length: 14 amino acids. CDR1 and CDR2 (germline): MDHEN, SYDVKM. The CDR3 protein is CASVPTKQGAEAFF. The CDR3 DNA sequence: TGTGCCAGCGTACCTACTAAACAGGGCGCTGAAGCTTTCTTT.

The chain links TRBV7-6 to TRBJ2-1, with 7 positions matching TRBD1. Germline V gene sequence: CDR1 SGHVS, CDR2 FNYEAQ. Trimming removed 3 bases from V and 5 bases from J; junction bases left unmatched: 4. The CDR3 contains 14 residues. The CDR3 loop reads CASSLGRGNNEQFF. DNA for the CDR3: TGTGCCAGCAGCTTGGGCAGGGGGAACAATGAGCAGTTCTTC.

This clone has a single count. The J gene is TRBJ1-5, the V gene TRBV28, with a possible D match to TRBD1 (6 bases). Germline V gene data show CDR1 as MDHEN and CDR2 as SYDVKM. Trimming removed 7 bases at V and 6 bases at J, with 16 bases between. This CDR3 contains 14 residues. The CDR3, as DNA: TGTGCCAGCATCCCCCAGGGGCCAGGTCAGCCCCAGCATTTT. Encoded protein: CASIPQGPGQPQHF.

V usage is TRBV18 and J usage is TRBJ2-1; 9 nucleotides align to TRBD1. The CDR3 is 16 residues long. V shed 5 bases and J 6 bases; nucleotides not matched to a gene: 11. The germline V gene has CDR1 KGHSH and CDR2 LQKENI. CDR3 residues: CASSGTGTGYGNEQFF. CDR3 bases: TGTGCCAGCTCAGGAACCGGGACAGGGTACGGCAATGAGCAGTTCTTC.

This clone appeared once. The chain has TRBV12-5 and TRBJ2-1; 9 positions match TRBD2. CDR1 and CDR2 from the germline V gene are LGHNT and FRNRAP. J was trimmed by 3 bases and V by 1 base; bases with no gene match: 4. The CDR3 extends over 16 amino acids. For the CDR3, the DNA is TGTGCTAGTGGTTTGGGGACTAGCGCCTACTACAATGAGCAGTTCTTC. This sequence encodes CASGLGTSAYYNEQFF.